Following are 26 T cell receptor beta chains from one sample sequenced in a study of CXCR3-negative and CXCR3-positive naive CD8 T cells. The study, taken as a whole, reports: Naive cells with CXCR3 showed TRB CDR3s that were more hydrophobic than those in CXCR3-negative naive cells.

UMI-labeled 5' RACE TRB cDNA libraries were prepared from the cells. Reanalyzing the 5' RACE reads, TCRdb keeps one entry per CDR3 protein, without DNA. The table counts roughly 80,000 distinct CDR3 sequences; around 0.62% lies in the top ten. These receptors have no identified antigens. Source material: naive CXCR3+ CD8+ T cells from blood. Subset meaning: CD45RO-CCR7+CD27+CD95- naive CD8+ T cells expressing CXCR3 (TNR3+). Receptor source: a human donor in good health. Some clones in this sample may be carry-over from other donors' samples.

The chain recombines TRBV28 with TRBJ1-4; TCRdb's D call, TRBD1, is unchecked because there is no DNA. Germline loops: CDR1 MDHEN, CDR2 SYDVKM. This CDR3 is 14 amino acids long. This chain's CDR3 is CASSPRTSNEKLFF.

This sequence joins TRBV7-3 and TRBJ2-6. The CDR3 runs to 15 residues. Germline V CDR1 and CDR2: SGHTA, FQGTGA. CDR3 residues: CASSLTASGANVLTF.

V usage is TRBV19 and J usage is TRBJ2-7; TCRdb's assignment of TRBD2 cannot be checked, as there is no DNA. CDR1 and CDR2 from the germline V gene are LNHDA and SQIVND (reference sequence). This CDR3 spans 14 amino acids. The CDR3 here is CASSPSGGNYEQYF.

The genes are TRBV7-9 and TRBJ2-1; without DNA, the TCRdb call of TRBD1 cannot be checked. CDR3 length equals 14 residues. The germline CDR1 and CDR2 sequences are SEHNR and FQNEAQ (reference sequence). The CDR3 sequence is CASIWGRGRDEQFF.

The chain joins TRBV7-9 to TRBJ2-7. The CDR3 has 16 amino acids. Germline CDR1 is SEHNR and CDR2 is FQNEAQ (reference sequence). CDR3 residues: CASSPSLGVVSYEQYF. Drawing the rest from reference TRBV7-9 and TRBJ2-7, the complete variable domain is DTGVSQNPRHKITKRGQNVTFRCDPISEHNRLYWYRQTLGQGPEFLTYFQNEAQLEKSRLLSDRFSAERPKGSFSTLEIQRTEQGDSAMYLCASSPSLGVVSYEQYFGPGTRLTVT.

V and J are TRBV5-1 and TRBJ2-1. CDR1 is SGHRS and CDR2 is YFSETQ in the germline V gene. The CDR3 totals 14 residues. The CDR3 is CASSLELAADEQFF.

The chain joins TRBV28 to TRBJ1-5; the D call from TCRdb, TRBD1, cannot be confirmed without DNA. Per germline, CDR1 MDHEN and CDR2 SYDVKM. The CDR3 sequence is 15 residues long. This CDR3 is CASSLRGWGDQPQHF.

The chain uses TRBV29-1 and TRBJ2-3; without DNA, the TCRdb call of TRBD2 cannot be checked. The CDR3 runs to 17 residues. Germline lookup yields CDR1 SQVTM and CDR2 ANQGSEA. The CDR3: CSVEDEELAEYTDTQYF.

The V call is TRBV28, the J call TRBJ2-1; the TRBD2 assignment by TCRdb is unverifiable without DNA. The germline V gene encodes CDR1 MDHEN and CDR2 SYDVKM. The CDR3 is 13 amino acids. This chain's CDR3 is CASSLGEVNEQFF.

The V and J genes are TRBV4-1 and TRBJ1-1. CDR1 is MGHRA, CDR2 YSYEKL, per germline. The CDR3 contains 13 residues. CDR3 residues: CASSQGRDTEAFF.

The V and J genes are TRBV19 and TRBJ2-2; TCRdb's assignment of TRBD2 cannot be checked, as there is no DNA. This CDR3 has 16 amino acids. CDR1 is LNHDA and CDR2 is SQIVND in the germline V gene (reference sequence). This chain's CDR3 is CASSIRASGTTGELFF.

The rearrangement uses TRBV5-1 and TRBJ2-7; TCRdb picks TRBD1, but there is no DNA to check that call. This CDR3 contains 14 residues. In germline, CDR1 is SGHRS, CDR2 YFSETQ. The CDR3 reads CASSPGTGTYEQYF. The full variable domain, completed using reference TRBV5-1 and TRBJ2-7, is KAGVTQTPRYLIKTRGQQVTLSCSPISGHRSVSWYQQTPGQGLQFLFEYFSETQRNKGNFPGRFSGRQFSNSRSEMNVSTLELGDSALYLCASSPGTGTYEQYFGPGTRLTVT.

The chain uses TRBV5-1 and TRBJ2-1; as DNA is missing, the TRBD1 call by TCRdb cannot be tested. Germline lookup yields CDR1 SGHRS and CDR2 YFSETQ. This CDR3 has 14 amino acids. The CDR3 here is CASSSPPGDNEQFF.

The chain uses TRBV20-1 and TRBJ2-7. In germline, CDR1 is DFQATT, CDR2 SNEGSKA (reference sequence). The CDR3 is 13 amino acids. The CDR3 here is CSARQAEPYEQYF.

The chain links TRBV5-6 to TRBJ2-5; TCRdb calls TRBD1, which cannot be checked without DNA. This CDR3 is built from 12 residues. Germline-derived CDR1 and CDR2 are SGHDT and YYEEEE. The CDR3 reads CASSSRGETQYF.

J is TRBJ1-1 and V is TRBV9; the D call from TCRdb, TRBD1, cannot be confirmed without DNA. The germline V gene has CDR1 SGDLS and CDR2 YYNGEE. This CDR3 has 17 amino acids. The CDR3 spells CASSVAPLGQGALEAFF.

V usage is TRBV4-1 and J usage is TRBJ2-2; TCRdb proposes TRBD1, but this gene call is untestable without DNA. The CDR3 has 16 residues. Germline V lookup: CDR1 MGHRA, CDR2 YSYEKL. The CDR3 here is CASSEDRGFETGELFF.

Here the CDR3 reads CSAPRQGGSYNEQFF. The genes are TRBV29-1 and TRBJ2-1; TCRdb calls TRBD1, which cannot be checked without DNA. Germline CDR1 SQVTM, CDR2 ANQGSEA. CDR3 length equals 15 residues.

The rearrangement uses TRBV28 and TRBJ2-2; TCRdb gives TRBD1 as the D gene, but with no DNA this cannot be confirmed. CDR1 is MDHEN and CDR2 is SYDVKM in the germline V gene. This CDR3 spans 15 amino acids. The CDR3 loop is CASRSPRGHDGELFF.

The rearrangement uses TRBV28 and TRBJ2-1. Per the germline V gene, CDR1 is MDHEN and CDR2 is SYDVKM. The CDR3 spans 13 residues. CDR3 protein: CASSLMGYNEQLF.

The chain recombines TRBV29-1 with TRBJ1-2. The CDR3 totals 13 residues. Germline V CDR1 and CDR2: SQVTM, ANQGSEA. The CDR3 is CSVEDGDYYGYTF.

The CDR3 sequence: CASTPPRGSGEQYF. The rearrangement links TRBV28 to TRBJ2-7; the TCRdb D gene call, TRBD1, has no DNA to confirm it. The CDR3 length is 14 residues. Per germline, CDR1 MDHEN and CDR2 SYDVKM.

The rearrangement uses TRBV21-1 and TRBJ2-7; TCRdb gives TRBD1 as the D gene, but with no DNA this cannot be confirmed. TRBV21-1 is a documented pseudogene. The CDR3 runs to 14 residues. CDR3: CASSKEGQTYEQYF.

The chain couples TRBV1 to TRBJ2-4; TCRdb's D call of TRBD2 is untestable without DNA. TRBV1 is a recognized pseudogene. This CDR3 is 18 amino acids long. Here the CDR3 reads CTSSPRDSAQLAKNIQYF.

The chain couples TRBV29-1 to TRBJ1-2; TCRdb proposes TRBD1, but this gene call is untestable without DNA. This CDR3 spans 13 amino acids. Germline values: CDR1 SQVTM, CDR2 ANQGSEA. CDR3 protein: CSVEDTTGYGYTF.

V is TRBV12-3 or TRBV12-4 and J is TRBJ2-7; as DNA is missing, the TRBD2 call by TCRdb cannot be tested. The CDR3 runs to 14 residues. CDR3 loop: CASTTAGGFYEQYF.